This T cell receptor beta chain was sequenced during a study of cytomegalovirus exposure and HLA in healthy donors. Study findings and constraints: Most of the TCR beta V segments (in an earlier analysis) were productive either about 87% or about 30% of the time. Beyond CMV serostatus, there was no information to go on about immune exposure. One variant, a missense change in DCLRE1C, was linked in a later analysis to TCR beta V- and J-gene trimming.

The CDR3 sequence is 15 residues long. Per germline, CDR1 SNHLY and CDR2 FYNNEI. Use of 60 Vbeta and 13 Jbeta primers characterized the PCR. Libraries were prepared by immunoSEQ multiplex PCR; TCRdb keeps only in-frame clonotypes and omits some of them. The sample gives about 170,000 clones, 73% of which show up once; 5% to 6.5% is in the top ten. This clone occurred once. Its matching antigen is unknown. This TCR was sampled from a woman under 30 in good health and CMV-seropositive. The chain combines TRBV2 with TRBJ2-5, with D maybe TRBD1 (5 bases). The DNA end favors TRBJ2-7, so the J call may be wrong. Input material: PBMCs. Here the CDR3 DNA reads TGTGCCAGCAGTGTAGGTTGGGGCAGTCCCTACGAGCAGTACTTC. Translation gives CASSVGWGSPYEQYF.